This T cell receptor (beta chain) was identified during a study of T cell responses to AZD1222 COVID-19 vaccine. Trimming stripped 2 bases from V and 5 bases from J, with 9 bases between. Germline V gene data show CDR1 as SGHTA and CDR2 as FQGTGA. The CDR3 is 13 residues long. Libraries were prepared by immunoSEQ multiplex PCR; TCRdb keeps only in-frame clonotypes and omits some of them. The data contain about 81,000 clones, approximately 86% of them singletons. The chain is built from TRBV7-3 and TRBJ2-5; D not resolved. The origin of this receptor is an adult who received the AZD1222 COVID-19 vaccine. The material was peripheral blood, obtained 28 days after the second AZD1222 dose. CDR3 nucleotide sequence: TGTGCCAGCAGCTTAGGATGGAGTGAGACCCAGTACTTC. Amino acid sequence: CASSLGWSETQYF.